This T cell receptor beta chain originates from a study of T cells after posttransplantation cyclophosphamide. Findings and caveats of the study: Tissue-infiltrating T cells from skin or gut overlapped little with blood T cells.

The germline gives CDR1 KGHSH, CDR2 LQKENI. The V and J ends lost 0 bases and 1 base respectively, with 12 bases between them. This CDR3 comprises 17 residues. The related graft donor's blood sample was taken on the day of bone marrow donation. About this clone: Its antigen is unidentified.

Profiled with immunoSEQ multiplex PCR; TCRdb holds only in-frame clones, not every one. The data hold tens of thousands of clones, with 92% observed a single time. The chain links TRBV18 to TRBJ2-2; TRBD1 is a possible D gene (6 bases). Sequencing was performed on PBMCs. This clonotype was sampled from a woman aged 45-65 years in good health and a related stem cell transplant donor. The CDR3 protein is CASSPPKTGLNTGELFF. The CDR3 DNA sequence: TGTGCCAGCTCACCACCAAAGACAGGCCTGAACACCGGGGAGCTGTTTTTT. The full variable domain, completed using reference TRBV18 and TRBJ2-2, is NAGVMQNPRHLVRRRGQEARLRCSPMKGHSHVYWYRQLPEEGLKFMVYLQKENIIDESGMPKERFSAEFPKEGPSILRIQQVVRGDSAAYFCASSPPKTGLNTGELFFGEGSRLTVL.